The rows below give T cell receptor beta chains drawn from one sample of a study of CD8+CD57+ T cells in acquired aplastic anemia. One entry per CDR3 protein results from TCRdb running MiXCR on the reads. The table shows roughly 200,000 distinct CDR3 sequences, with roughly 60% occurring only once. Sequencing input: sorted CD4+, CD8+, or CD8+CD57+ T cells (not recorded which) from PBMCs. All receptors come from a human donor with aplastic anemia. The CDR3 runs from the conserved cysteine through the conserved F or W. A D gene is named only where the DNA matches it firmly. For some rows the clone size is stated as once, few or many, or as a class when expanded; others skip it.

V gene	J gene	D gene	clone size	CDR3 protein	CDR3 DNA
TRBV15	TRBJ1-1	NA	NA	CATSRDGNEAFF	TGTGCCACCAGCAGAGACGGCAATGAAGCTTTCTTT
TRBV24-1	TRBJ2-3	TRBD2	NA	CATGDPRGAGDTQYF	TGTGCCACCGGTGATCCGCGGGGGGCCGGGGATACGCAGTATTTT
TRBV25-1	TRBJ2-4	TRBD1	NA	CASSAGQGDIQYF	TGTGCCAGCAGTGCCGGACAGGGAGACATTCAGTACTTC
TRBV20-1	TRBJ2-5	NA	NA	CSARDPLRDSKETQYF	TGCAGTGCTAGAGACCCTCTCCGGGACTCAAAAGAGACCCAGTACTTC
TRBV19	TRBJ2-2	NA	NA	CASSIFRTGELFF	TGTGCCAGTAGTATATTCCGGACAGGGGAGCTGTTTTTT
TRBV20-1	TRBJ1-2	NA	NA	CSARRDYGYTF	TGCAGTGCTCGACGGGACTATGGCTACACCTTC
TRBV7-9	TRBJ2-7	TRBD2	few	CASSLGSLAGDSYEQYF	TGTGCCAGCAGCTTAGGCAGCCTAGCGGGGGACTCCTACGAGCAGTACTTC
TRBV2	TRBJ2-7	NA	NA	CASSHWYEQYF	TGTGCCAGCAGCCATTGGTACGAGCAGTACTTT
TRBV10-3	TRBJ1-1	NA	NA	CAISEDGTNTEAFF	TGTGCCATCAGCGAAGACGGAACGAACACTGAAGCTTTCTTT
TRBV7-3	TRBJ2-7	TRBD2	NA	CASSLNAAGSSYEQYF	TGTGCCAGCAGCTTAAACGCAGCGGGAAGCTCCTACGAGCAGTACTTC
TRBV2	TRBJ1-5	NA	NA	CASRRQLNQPQHF	TGTGCCAGCAGAAGACAGCTGAATCAGCCCCAGCATTTT
TRBV10-3	TRBJ1-1	NA	NA	CAISDLIGPNTEAFF	TGTGCCATCAGTGACCTAATCGGCCCGAACACTGAAGCTTTCTTT
TRBV7-8	TRBJ2-3	TRBD1	NA	CASSLGIGTGATDTQYF	TGTGCCAGCAGCTTAGGAATCGGGACAGGGGCCACAGATACGCAGTATTTT
TRBV10-3	TRBJ1-2	TRBD1	NA	CAISESDRASGYTF	TGTGCCATCAGTGAGTCAGACAGGGCGTCTGGCTACACCTTC
TRBV2	TRBJ2-7	TRBD2	NA	CASNAERDSYEQYF	TGTGCCAGCAACGCGGAGCGGGATTCCTACGAGCAGTACTTC
TRBV5-1	TRBJ2-1	TRBD2	many	CASSLVGPRGGNEQFF	TGCGCCAGCAGCTTGGTAGGTCCGCGGGGGGGCAATGAGCAGTTCTTC
TRBV6-4	TRBJ1-1	NA	NA	CASSDPADRTFF	TGTGCCAGCAGTGACCCAGCGGACCGGACTTTCTTT
TRBV5-1	TRBJ2-7	NA	once	CASSQTPHEQYF	TGCGCCAGCAGCCAGACCCCTCACGAGCAGTACTTC
TRBV7-2	TRBJ2-7	NA	NA	CASSLVGAVAGHEQYF	TGTGCCAGCAGCTTAGTAGGGGCGGTCGCGGGGCACGAGCAGTACTTC
TRBV7-3	TRBJ2-3	NA	NA	CASSFRGRLDTQYF	TGTGCCAGCAGCTTTCGGGGGAGGTTAGATACGCAGTATTTT
TRBV12-3/TRBV12-4	TRBJ2-3	NA	many	CASTGWETDTQYF	TGTGCCAGCACCGGATGGGAGACAGATACGCAGTATTTT
TRBV5-5	TRBJ1-6	NA	NA	CASSLRQGLDSPLHF	TGTGCCAGCAGCTTGAGGCAGGGACTGGATTCACCCCTCCACTTT
TRBV2	TRBJ2-3	NA	many	CASLSVSADTQYF	TGTGCCAGCTTATCGGTTTCTGCAGATACGCAGTATTTT